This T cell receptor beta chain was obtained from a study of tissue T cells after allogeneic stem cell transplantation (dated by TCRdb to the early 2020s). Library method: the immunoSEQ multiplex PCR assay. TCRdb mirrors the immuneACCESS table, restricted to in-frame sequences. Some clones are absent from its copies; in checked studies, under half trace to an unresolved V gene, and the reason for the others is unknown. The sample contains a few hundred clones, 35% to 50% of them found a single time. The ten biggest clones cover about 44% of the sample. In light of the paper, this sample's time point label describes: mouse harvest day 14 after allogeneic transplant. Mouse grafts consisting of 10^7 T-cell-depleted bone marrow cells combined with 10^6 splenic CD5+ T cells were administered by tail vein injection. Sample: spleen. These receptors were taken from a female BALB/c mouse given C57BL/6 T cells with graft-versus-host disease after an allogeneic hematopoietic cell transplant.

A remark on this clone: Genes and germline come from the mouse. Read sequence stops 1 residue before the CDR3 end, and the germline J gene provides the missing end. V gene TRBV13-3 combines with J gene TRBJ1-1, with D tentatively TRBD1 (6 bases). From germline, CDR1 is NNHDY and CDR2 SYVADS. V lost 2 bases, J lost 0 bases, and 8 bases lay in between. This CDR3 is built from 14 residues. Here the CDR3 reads CASSERTANTEVFF. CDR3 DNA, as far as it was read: TGTGCCAGCAGTGAGCGGACAGCAAACACAGAAGTCTTC.